This entry is about one T cell receptor beta chain. Its antigen is unknown. The data belong to a study of T cell clones after liver transplantation. The overall study: Three of eight recipients were HCV-positive; others had non-autoimmune, non-viral indications. Patients counted as tolerant after at least one year off all immunosuppression, enzymes not exceeding twice normal. Draws occurred before transplant, before withdrawal, and after complete or failed withdrawal. General study findings and limits: These preliminary findings come from unstandardized post-transplant sampling times.

The data were produced by immunoSEQ multiplex PCR, yet TCRdb's version contains in-frame clones alone and is incomplete. The table includes tens of thousands of clones, more than 70% detected once. The V gene's germline CDR1 is MGHRA and CDR2 YSYEKL. The CDR3 is 16 amino acids. With V trimmed by 0 bases and J by 0 bases, 3 bases remained unmatched. This chain joins TRBV4-1 and TRBJ2-7, with TRBD1 matching 9 bases. This TCR was recovered from a human patient who received a liver transplant. Part of the T cell pool may stem from the graft donor. The input for sequencing was CD4+ T cells from blood, taken 24 months after liver transplant. Written as DNA, the CDR3 is TGCGCCAGCAGCCAAGATGCACAGGGGGCCTCCTACGAGCAGTACTTC. It yields the protein CASSQDAQGASYEQYF.